The 18 T cell receptor beta chains below come from one sample, sequenced in a study of CD8+ T cells in alopecia areata. Treatment described: oral pan-JAK inhibitor, 5-10 mg twice daily. Following RNA extraction, reverse transcription yielded cDNA that acted as the sequencing template. The table came from immunoSEQ multiplex PCR; TCRdb's copy has only in-frame clones and leaves some out. Of hundreds of thousands of clones detected, 60% appear once; the ten largest clones hold around 0.92%. The input for sequencing was CD4+ T cells sorted from blood, taken around week 53, from a patient treated with tofacitinib. The receptors derive from a human donor with alopecia areata.

This chain uses TRBV13 with TRBJ2-3, with 8 bases aligning to TRBD2. The CDR3 totals 15 residues. The germline V gene encodes CDR1 PRHDT and CDR2 FYEKMQ (reference sequence). V was clipped by 5 bases and J by 1 base; unmatched bases: 5. The CDR3 DNA is TGTGCCAGCAGCAGGACTAGCCTAGGCACAGATACGCAGTATTTT. It codes for CASSRTSLGTDTQYF.

This rearrangement joins TRBV6-5 to TRBJ2-5, with TRBD1 matching 9 bases. CDR3 length: 15 amino acids. J lost 4 bases, V lost 6 bases, and 9 bases had no gene match. Looked up from germline, CDR1 is MNHEY and CDR2 is SVGAGI. The CDR3 nucleotides read TGTGCCAGCAGGGACAGGGGCGAGATTGGAGAGACCCAGTACTTC. This sequence encodes CASRDRGEIGETQYF.

The chain uses TRBV29-1 and TRBJ1-1; no clear D. Per germline, CDR1 SQVTM and CDR2 ANQGSEA. The CDR3 has 12 amino acids. Trimming shortened V by 6 bases and J by 5 bases, and 13 bases separated the two germline ends. The CDR3 DNA reads as TGCAGCGTCGCCTCCGGGGAGACTGAAGCTTTCTTT. Translation: CSVASGETEAFF. The full variable domain, its missing parts supplied by reference TRBV29-1 and TRBJ1-1, is SAVISQKPSRDICQRGTSLTIQCQVDSQVTMMFWYRQQPGQSLTLIATANQGSEATYESGFVIDKFPISRPNLTFSTLTVSNMSPEDSSIYLCSVASGETEAFFGQGTRLTVV.

Points on this clone: The same CDR3 can be traced to other DNA sequences in this sample. CDR3 DNA: TGCAGTGCTAGGGGGAGGTACGAGCAGTACTTC. Amino acids: CSARGRYEQYF. This chain uses TRBV20-1 with TRBJ2-7; TRBD2 is a possible D gene (6 bases). This CDR3 is 11 amino acids long. The germline V and J ends were trimmed by 3 bases and 4 bases, with 7 bases remaining between them. Looked up from germline, CDR1 is DFQATT and CDR2 is SNEGSKA (reference sequence).

This clone came up a few times. The chain links TRBV7-2 to TRBJ2-7; no clear D. Germline CDR1 reads SGHTA; CDR2 reads FQGNSA. There are 15 residues in the CDR3. Trimming left V 1 base short and J 6 bases short, with 16 bases between. The DNA for the CDR3 is TGTGCCAGCAGCTTAGTAGCCGGAGAATTTGTCGAGCAGTACTTC. This encodes CASSLVAGEFVEQYF.

This clone was picked up a small number of times. The sample has other DNA sequences that encode this CDR3 too. The gene calls are TRBV9 and TRBJ2-2; D ambiguous. Germline CDR1 and CDR2: SGDLS and YYNGEE. Trimming shortened V by 0 bases and J by 4 bases, and 4 bases separated the two germline ends. The CDR3 sequence is 13 residues long. Here the CDR3 DNA reads TGTGCCAGCAGCGTAGGGGTCACCGGGGAGCTGTTTTTT. Protein sequence: CASSVGVTGELFF.

J is TRBJ2-3 and V is TRBV30; 9 nucleotides line up with TRBD1. Germline CDR1 GTSNPN, CDR2 SVGIG (reference sequence). Unmatched junction bases numbered 2, after V lost 1 base and J lost 3 bases. The CDR3 spans 14 residues. The DNA for the CDR3 is TGTGCCTGGAGTGCGGACAGGGGTACAGATACGCAGTATTTT. It specifies CAWSADRGTDTQYF. The variable domain in full, completed from reference TRBV30 and TRBJ2-3, reads SQTIHQWPATLVQPVGSPLSLECTVEGTSNPNLYWYRQAAGRGLQLLFYSVGIGQISSEVPQNLSASRPQDRQFILSSKKLLLSDSGFYLCAWSADRGTDTQYFGPGTRLTVL.

The sample holds one count of this clone. The chain employs TRBV9 and TRBJ2-2, with a weak D call TRBD2 (5 bases). The V gene's germline CDR1 is SGDLS and CDR2 YYNGEE. The CDR3 runs to 12 residues. V lost 9 bases and J lost 4, with 10 bases in between. The CDR3 loop reads CATSRGTGELFF. The CDR3 DNA reads as TGTGCCACTTCTCGGGGCACCGGGGAGCTGTTTTTT.

J is TRBJ2-6 and V is TRBV9; 7 bases align to TRBD1. J lost 4 bases, V lost 3 bases, and 4 bases had no gene match. Germline values: CDR1 SGDLS, CDR2 YYNGEE. This CDR3 spans 15 amino acids. This CDR3 is CASSDRGSGANVLTF. DNA for the CDR3: TGTGCCAGCAGCGACAGGGGCTCAGGGGCCAACGTCCTGACTTTC.

This clone was counted between two and nine times. The CDR3 protein is CSVSRTDTQYF. The CDR3 DNA follows: TGCAGCGTCTCCCGCACAGATACGCAGTATTTT. The rearrangement joins TRBV29-1 to TRBJ2-3; no reliable D call. Germline V gene lookup returns CDR1 SQVTM and CDR2 ANQGSEA. The CDR3 runs 11 residues. V gave up 6 bases and J gave up 1 base, with 5 bases separating them.

This clone has a handful of counts. CDR3 sequence (DNA): TGTGCCAGCAGCTCGGACACTCTCGAGGACACTGAAGCTTTCTTT. This codes for CASSSDTLEDTEAFF. The rearrangement joins TRBV21-1 to TRBJ1-1; TRBD1, the table's D call, was not compared with the DNA. TRBV21-1 corresponds to a pseudogene. This CDR3 has 15 amino acids.

J is TRBJ2-7 and V is TRBV5-1; D not certain. The germline V gene encodes CDR1 SGHRS and CDR2 YFSETQ. The CDR3 extends over 14 amino acids. V was shortened by 1 base and J by 0 bases, with 8 bases between the two germline ends. The CDR3: CASSLIPDSYEQYF. In DNA, the CDR3 is TGCGCCAGCAGCTTGATCCCGGACTCCTACGAGCAGTACTTC.

About this clone: Other DNA sequences of this sample code for an identical CDR3. The V and J genes are TRBV2 and TRBJ2-7; TRBD2 aligns across 8 bases. Germline V gene data show CDR1 as SNHLY and CDR2 as FYNNEI. The trim removed 5 bases at V and 3 bases at J, leaving 18 bases unmatched. The CDR3 covers 18 residues. The CDR3 sequence: CASSRASGGLGGGYEQYF. The CDR3 DNA reads TGTGCCAGCAGTCGGGCCAGCGGGGGCCTCGGAGGGGGCTACGAGCAGTACTTC.

To note about this clone: One end of the junction varies from germline; a read error may be responsible. The identical CDR3 is also encoded by other nucleotide sequences in the sample. This sequence joins TRBV6-5 and TRBJ2-7; D unresolved. The CDR3 has 14 residues. CDR1 and CDR2 from the germline V gene are MNHEY and SVGAGI. CDR3 bases: TGTGCCAGCAGTTACGACGCAGTTACCTACGAACAGTACTTC. Translated, it gives CASSYDAVTYEQYF.

This chain links TRBV2 with TRBJ1-2; unclear D gene. Germline CDR1 SNHLY, CDR2 FYNNEI. This CDR3 spans 12 amino acids. The ends were cut back, 11 bases at V and 9 bases at J, with 19 bases in the middle. The CDR3, as DNA: TGTGCCGACACCGGGCCCTTTGGAAGCTACACCTTC. The encoded protein is CADTGPFGSYTF.

This chain links TRBV4-3 with TRBJ2-5, with no clear D. Trimming left V 3 bases short and J 3 bases short, with 17 bases between. The CDR3 contains 16 residues. CDR1 is LGHNA, CDR2 YSLEER, per germline. The CDR3 nucleotides are TGCGCCAGCAGCCAGGCCCGCGGTAGTGGGAAAGAGACCCAGTACTTC. Its translation is CASSQARGSGKETQYF.

A single count supports this clone. The chain recombines TRBV19 with TRBJ1-2; D is unclear. V shed 5 bases and J shed 8 bases, with 21 bases lying between them. The length of the CDR3 is 15 residues. CDR1 and CDR2 (germline): LNHDA, SQIVND (reference sequence). The DNA for the CDR3 is TGTGCCAGTAGTCCCCCCGGCACCGGGAGCCGGGGCTACACCTTC. This codes for CASSPPGTGSRGYTF. Full variable domain (missing parts from reference TRBV19 and TRBJ1-2): DGGITQSPKYLFRKEGQNVTLSCEQNLNHDAMYWYRQDPGQGLRLIYYSQIVNDFQKGDIAEGYSVSREKKESFPLTVTSAQKNPTAFYLCASSPPGTGSRGYTFGSGTRLTVV.

V usage is TRBV29-1 and J usage is TRBJ1-2; D ambiguous. CDR1 is SQVTM, CDR2 ANQGSEA, per germline. The V and J ends lost 4 bases and 5 bases respectively, with 11 bases between them. The CDR3 consists of 12 residues. CDR3 coding DNA: TGCAGCGTTGTCCCATCAACATATGGCTACACCTTC. Protein product: CSVVPSTYGYTF.